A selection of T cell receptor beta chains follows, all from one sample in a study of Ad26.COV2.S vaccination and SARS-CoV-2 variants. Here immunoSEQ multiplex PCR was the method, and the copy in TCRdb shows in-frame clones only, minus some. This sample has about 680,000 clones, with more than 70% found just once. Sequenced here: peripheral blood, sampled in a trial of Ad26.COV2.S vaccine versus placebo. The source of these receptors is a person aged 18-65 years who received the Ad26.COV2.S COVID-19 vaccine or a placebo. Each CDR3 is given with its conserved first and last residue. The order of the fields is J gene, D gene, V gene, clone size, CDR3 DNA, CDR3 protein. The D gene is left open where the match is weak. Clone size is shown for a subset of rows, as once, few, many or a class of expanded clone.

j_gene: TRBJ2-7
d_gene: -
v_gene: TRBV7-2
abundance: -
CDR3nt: TGTGCCAGCAGCGACCGGGACGGATCCTACGAGCAGTACTTC
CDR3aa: CASSDRDGSYEQYF

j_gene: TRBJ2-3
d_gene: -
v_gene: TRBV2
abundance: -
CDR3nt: TGTGCCAGCAGTATACTAGCAATCCCCACAGATACGCAGTATTTT
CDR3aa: CASSILAIPTDTQYF

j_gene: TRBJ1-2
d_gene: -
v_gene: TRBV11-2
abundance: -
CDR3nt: TGTGCCAGCAGCTTAAACAGAGCTAATCCTCACCACATCTATGGCTACACCTTC
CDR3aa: CASSLNRANPHHIYGYTF

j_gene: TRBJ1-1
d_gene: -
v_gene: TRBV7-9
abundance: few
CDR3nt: TGTGCCAGCAGCTTAGAGATCCCTGAAGCTTTCTTT
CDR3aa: CASSLEIPEAFF

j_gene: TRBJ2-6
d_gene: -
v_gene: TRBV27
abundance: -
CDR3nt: TGTGCCAGCTCAGGGGGGAGCTGGGCCAACGTCCTGACTTTC
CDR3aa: CASSGGSWANVLTF

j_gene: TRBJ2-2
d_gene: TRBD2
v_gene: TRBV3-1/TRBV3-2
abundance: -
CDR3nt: TGTGCCAGCAGCCAAGATCACGGGAGGGGGGAGCTGTTTTTT
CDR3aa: CASSQDHGRGELFF

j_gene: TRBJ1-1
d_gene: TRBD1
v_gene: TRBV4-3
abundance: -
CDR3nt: TGCGCCAGCAGCCTCGAAAAGGGGGCGAACACTGAAGCTTTCTTT
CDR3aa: CASSLEKGANTEAFF

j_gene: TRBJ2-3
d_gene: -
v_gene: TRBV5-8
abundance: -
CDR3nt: TGTGCCAGCAGCCCCGGTGGGGGGGCGAGCACAGATACGCAGTATTTT
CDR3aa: CASSPGGGASTDTQYF

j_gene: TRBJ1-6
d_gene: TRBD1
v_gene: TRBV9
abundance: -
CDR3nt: TGTGCCAGCAGCAACCGGGACAGCAATTCACCCCTCCACTTT
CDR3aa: CASSNRDSNSPLHF

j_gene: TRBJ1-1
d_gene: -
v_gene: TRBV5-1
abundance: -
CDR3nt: TGCGCCAGCAGCCCGCCGACATCGGGCTCGGTGAACACTGAAGCTTTCTTT
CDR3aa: CASSPPTSGSVNTEAFF

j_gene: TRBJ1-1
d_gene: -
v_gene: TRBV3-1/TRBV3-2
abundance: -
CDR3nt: TGTGCCAGCAGCCAAGGGGCGGGGGGGACTGAAGCTTTCTTT
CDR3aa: CASSQGAGGTEAFF

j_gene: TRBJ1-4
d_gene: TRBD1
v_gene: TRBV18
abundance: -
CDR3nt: TGTGCCAGCTCGCGGGACAGCCTTAATGAAAAACTGTTTTTT
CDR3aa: CASSRDSLNEKLFF

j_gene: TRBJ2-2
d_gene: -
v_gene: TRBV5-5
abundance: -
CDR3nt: TGTGCCAGCGGAGAGGGGGGTCGAACCGGGGAGCTGTTTTTT
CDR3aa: CASGEGGRTGELFF

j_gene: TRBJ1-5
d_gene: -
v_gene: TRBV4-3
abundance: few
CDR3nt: TGCGCCAGCAGCCAAGATCCTGGGGGTAGCAATCAGCCCCAGCATTTT
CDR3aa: CASSQDPGGSNQPQHF

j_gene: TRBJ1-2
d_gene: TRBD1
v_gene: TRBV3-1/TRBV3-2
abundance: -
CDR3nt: TGTGCCAGCAGCCAAGACGGACAGGGCTGGGGTGGCTACACCTTC
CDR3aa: CASSQDGQGWGGYTF

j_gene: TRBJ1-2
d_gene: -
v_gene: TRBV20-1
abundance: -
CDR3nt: TGCAGTGCTAGCCCGGGGGGCTACACCTTC
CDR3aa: CSASPGGYTF

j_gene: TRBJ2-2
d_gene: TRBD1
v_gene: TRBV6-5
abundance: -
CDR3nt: TGTGCCAGCAGGCCGACAGGGGGATCGGGCGGGGAGCTGTTTTTT
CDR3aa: CASRPTGGSGGELFF

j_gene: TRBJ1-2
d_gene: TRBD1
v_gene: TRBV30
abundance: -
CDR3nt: TGTGCCTGGACTCAGGGGGATATCTATGGCTACACCTTC
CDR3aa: CAWTQGDIYGYTF

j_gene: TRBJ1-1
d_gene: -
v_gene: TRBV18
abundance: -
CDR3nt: TGTGCCAGCTCACGAGACATAAACACGGGGAAGACTGAAGCTTTCTTT
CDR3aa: CASSRDINTGKTEAFF

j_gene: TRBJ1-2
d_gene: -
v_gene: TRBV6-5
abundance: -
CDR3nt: TGTGCCAGCAGTTACTCTCATATGGGGTACTATGGCTACACCTTC
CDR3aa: CASSYSHMGYYGYTF

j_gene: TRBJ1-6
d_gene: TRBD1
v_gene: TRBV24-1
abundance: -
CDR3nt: TGTGCCACCAGTGAAAGACAGGGGGATGATTCACCCCTCCACTTT
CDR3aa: CATSERQGDDSPLHF

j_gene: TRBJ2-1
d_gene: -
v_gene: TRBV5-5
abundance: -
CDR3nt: TGTGCCAGCAGCTTGTTGGAAGCAGGTTGGCATGAGCAGTTCTTC
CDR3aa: CASSLLEAGWHEQFF

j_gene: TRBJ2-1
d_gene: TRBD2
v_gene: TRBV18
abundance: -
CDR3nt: TGTGCCAGCTCACCGGGACTAGCGGGAGTCTGGGAGCAGTTCTTC
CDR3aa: CASSPGLAGVWEQFF

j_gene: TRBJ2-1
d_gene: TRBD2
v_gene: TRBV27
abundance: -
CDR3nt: TGTGCCAGCAGTAGGGGGACTAGCGGGAGGGCTAGGAATGAGCAGTTCTTC
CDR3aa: CASSRGTSGRARNEQFF